This record looks at one T cell receptor beta chain sequence and its context. The record originates from a study of OX40 agonist ivuxolimab in advanced cancers. Sequencing used immunoSEQ multiplex PCR; TCRdb keeps in-frame clones, though not all of them. The sample has tens of thousands of clones; under 85% are singletons. The CDR3 contains 16 residues. V was shortened by 0 bases and J by 0 bases, with 7 bases between the two germline ends. Germline CDR1 is SGHRS and CDR2 is YFSETQ. The TCR comes from an adult with an advanced solid tumor such as melanoma, head and neck, liver or kidney cancer. The V call is TRBV5-1, the J call TRBJ2-6; D is unclear. This specimen was CD4+ or CD8+ T cells sorted from blood, taken in a trial of the OX40 agonist ivuxolimab. Written as DNA, the CDR3 is TGCGCCAGCAGCTTGGGGTCTAGCTCTGGGGCCAACGTCCTGACTTTC. Translating gives CASSLGSSSGANVLTF. Looking up the rest from reference TRBV5-1 and TRBJ2-6 gives the full variable domain: KAGVTQTPRYLIKTRGQQVTLSCSPISGHRSVSWYQQTPGQGLQFLFEYFSETQRNKGNFPGRFSGRQFSNSRSEMNVSTLELGDSALYLCASSLGSSSGANVLTFGAGSRLTVL.